This entry features one T cell receptor beta chain sequence. The antigen remains undetermined. The sample comes from a study of T cell responses to AZD1222 COVID-19 vaccine. The J segment lost 4 bases and the V segment lost 6 bases, leaving 3 bases of the junction unmatched. The CDR3 spans 13 residues. Using immunoSEQ multiplex PCR, the repertoire was profiled, and TCRdb retains in-frame clones only, with some absent. The sample lists about 96,000 clones, about 90% occurring once. Findings and caveats of the study: There were mostly white British donors and more females than males, and clonal diversity was possibly underestimated. Baseline testing showed seropositivity in only a handful of AZD1222 recipients. Vaccine-related CD4 TCRs covered spike, predominating at 160-218 and 743-854. An increase in Spike-specific TCR breadth and depth was observed after two AZD1222 doses.

The sequencing used peripheral blood, collected on day 0 of AZD1222 vaccination. The source of this sequence is an adult in good health. The chain recombines TRBV12-3 or TRBV12-4 with TRBJ1-5; 7 nucleotides line up with TRBD1. The CDR3 nucleotides read TGTGCCAGCAGGCAGGGGGGTAATCAGCCCCAGCATTTT. Translating it yields CASRQGGNQPQHF.